The T cell receptor beta chain under discussion was sequenced for a study of shared clonotypes between healthy human individuals. Whole-study findings and limits: Several donors held roughly 5% of naive CD4 clonotypes in common. The sole specimen, blood, was sampled, and tissue repertoires likely differ.

Note on this clone: As yet, its antigen is unknown.

CDR3 length: 15 amino acids. Germline assignment: CDR1 LNHDA and CDR2 SQIVND (reference sequence). V gave up 3 bases and J gave up 7 bases; unmatched junction bases: 7. Profiled with immunoSEQ multiplex PCR; TCRdb holds only in-frame clones, not every one. The table lists approximately 1,000,000 clones, around three quarters of them singletons. The donors were all Caucasian adults (living in Nashville, Tennessee). A CD45RA-negative memory subset and a CD45RA+ naive subset were separated from the CD4+ cells. This chain connects TRBV19 to TRBJ1-4; TRBD1 matches at 8 bases. The TCR comes from a young man in good health. Some clones in this sample may be carry-over from other donors' samples. Sequencing input: memory CD4+ T cells from PBMCs. Subset given: CD45RA-negative fraction. CDR3 residues: CASSIPGGLGEKLFF. The CDR3 DNA follows: TGTGCCAGTAGTATCCCAGGGGGCCTTGGTGAAAAACTGTTTTTT. The full variable domain, with the rest looked up from reference TRBV19 and TRBJ1-4, is DGGITQSPKYLFRKEGQNVTLSCEQNLNHDAMYWYRQDPGQGLRLIYYSQIVNDFQKGDIAEGYSVSREKKESFPLTVTSAQKNPTAFYLCASSIPGGLGEKLFFGSGTQLSVL.